The T cell receptor (beta chain) under discussion was sequenced for a study of technical replicates of blood from a handful of donors. Libraries were prepared by immunoSEQ multiplex PCR; TCRdb keeps only in-frame clonotypes and omits some of them. The data contain about 94,000 clones, approximately 95% of them seen just once; the ten biggest clones take up 0.2% to 0.25%. This CDR3 has 16 amino acids. In germline, CDR1 is SGHTA, CDR2 FQGNSA. Trimming took 3 bases from V and 4 from J; bases not matched to a gene: 7. This receptor was taken from a human donor in good health. What was sequenced was T cells isolated from PBMCs. V is TRBV7-2 and J is TRBJ2-7; 12 nucleotides agree with TRBD2. CDR3 sequence reads: CASSFPLAGGFYEQYF. The CDR3 region has the DNA TGTGCCAGCAGCTTCCCCCTAGCGGGAGGGTTTTACGAGCAGTACTTC.